The 14 T cell receptor beta chains below were found in one sample sequenced in a study of blood T cell repertoires in COVID-19. Method: immunoSEQ multiplex PCR; TCRdb's copy keeps in-frame clones and lacks some. Of some 300,000 clones in the sample, 86% were seen once. Source material: peripheral blood. These receptors all stem from a woman aged 65 to 85 with COVID-19, enrolled during active disease.

The chain has TRBV2 and TRBJ1-1; unclear D gene. This CDR3 is 13 amino acids long. V gave up 6 bases and J gave up 3 bases, with 11 bases separating them. The germline V gene encodes CDR1 SNHLY and CDR2 FYNNEI. This chain's CDR3 is CASRTLRDTEAFF. Written as DNA, the CDR3 is TGTGCCAGCAGGACACTGAGGGACACTGAAGCTTTCTTT.

The chain employs TRBV9 and TRBJ2-3, with TRBD2 identical over 8 bases. J gave up 6 bases and V 4 bases, and 7 bases lay outside the gene matches. The CDR3 totals 14 residues. CDR1 SGDLS and CDR2 YYNGEE come from the germline V gene. DNA for the CDR3: TGTGCCAGCAGCCCTACCGGGAGGGTGGATACGCAGTATTTT. Encoded protein: CASSPTGRVDTQYF.

V is TRBV28 and J is TRBJ1-2, with TRBD1 as a possible D gene (6 bases). The ends were cut back, 8 bases at V and 4 bases at J, with 23 bases in the middle. The V gene's germline CDR1 is MDHEN and CDR2 SYDVKM. The CDR3 totals 16 residues. In DNA, the CDR3 is TGTGCCAGCCAAACACCGTGGCAGGGGATCGTCTATGGCTACACCTTC. It specifies CASQTPWQGIVYGYTF.

In this sample, this clone turned up once. The V gene is TRBV9, the J gene TRBJ2-1; weak D call: TRBD2 (7 bases). Germline lookup yields CDR1 SGDLS and CDR2 YYNGEE. V was cut by 4 bases and J by 3 bases, with 17 bases left in between. There are 16 residues in the CDR3. The CDR3 DNA follows: TGTGCCAGCAGCTCCCAAGGGAGGGGGAACTACAATGAGCAGTTCTTC. Translating it yields CASSSQGRGNYNEQFF.

The rearrangement uses TRBV24-1 and TRBJ2-3; 8 bases map to TRBD1. The ends lost 1 base at V and 4 bases at J; junction bases unmatched: 6. This CDR3 region has 16 residues. Germline V CDR1 and CDR2: KGHDR, SFDVKD. The CDR3 DNA follows: TGTGCCACCAGTGATTTAACGCAGGGGGCGGCAGATACGCAGTATTTT. Translating it yields CATSDLTQGAADTQYF.

The V call is TRBV19, the J call TRBJ2-6; 7 bases match TRBD2. The junction had 15 bases not matched to a gene; V was cut back by 5 bases and J by 2 bases. The germline gives CDR1 LNHDA, CDR2 SQIVND (reference sequence). The CDR3 covers 19 residues. CDR3 DNA sequence: TGTGCCAGTAGTGCACAGCCGGGAGGCGGGAAGACTGGGGCCAACGTCCTGACTTTC. This encodes CASSAQPGGGKTGANVLTF.

The rearrangement joins TRBV19 to TRBJ1-3; D is possibly TRBD1 (5 bases). With 6 bases removed from V and 0 bases from J, the gap between germline ends came to 12 bases. The CDR3 totals 15 residues. CDR1 is LNHDA and CDR2 is SQIVND in the germline V gene (reference sequence). CDR3 DNA: TGTGCCAGTAGCCTAAGGGGTTCCTCTGGAAACACCATATATTTT. Protein product: CASSLRGSSGNTIYF.

This clone has just a few counts. Other DNA sequences within the sample encode an identical CDR3. The V gene is TRBV9, the J gene TRBJ1-3, with D possibly TRBD1 on 6 matching bases. V was trimmed by 0 bases and J by 2 bases, leaving 6 bases between them. The germline CDR1 and CDR2 sequences are SGDLS and YYNGEE. The CDR3 has 14 amino acids. The CDR3 DNA is TGTGCCAGCAGCGTAGGGGGGCCTGGAAACACCATATATTTT. Amino acid sequence: CASSVGGPGNTIYF.

Here the CDR3 DNA reads TGTGCCAGCAGCCTCCGGACAGGGGAGTTGGGGATGAACACTGAAGCTTTCTTT. Its protein is CASSLRTGELGMNTEAFF. The chain employs TRBV21-1 and TRBJ1-1; the table gives TRBD1 as D, unverified against the DNA. TRBV21-1 is deemed a pseudogene. This CDR3 is built from 18 residues.

This clone was detected only a few times. The chain combines TRBV29-1 with TRBJ1-1; D gene unclear. This CDR3 contains 11 residues. Germline loops: CDR1 SQVTM, CDR2 ANQGSEA. Trimming stripped 5 bases from V and 1 base from J, with 5 bases between. CDR3 in DNA: TGCAGCGTTCACAAGAACACTGAAGCTTTCTTT. Protein product: CSVHKNTEAFF. Together with reference TRBV29-1 and TRBJ1-1, the CDR3 gives the full variable domain: SAVISQKPSRDICQRGTSLTIQCQVDSQVTMMFWYRQQPGQSLTLIATANQGSEATYESGFVIDKFPISRPNLTFSTLTVSNMSPEDSSIYLCSVHKNTEAFFGQGTRLTVV.

The V and J genes are TRBV9 and TRBJ2-1; 8 positions match TRBD2. J lost 6 bases, V lost 4 bases, and 6 bases had no gene match. Germline-derived CDR1 and CDR2 are SGDLS and YYNGEE. The CDR3 runs to 14 residues. CDR3 residues: CASSPGGVSNEQFF. The DNA of the CDR3 is TGTGCCAGCAGCCCCGGGGGGGTCAGCAATGAGCAGTTCTTC.

The V and J genes are TRBV5-4 and TRBJ1-2, with a weak D call TRBD1 (5 bases). This CDR3 contains 14 residues. V was cut by 0 bases and J by 8 bases, with 14 bases left in between. In germline, CDR1 is SGHNT, CDR2 YYREEE (reference sequence). DNA for the CDR3: TGTGCCAGCAGCTTGGCGGGGGTAGGGGACGGCTACACCTTC. Its translation: CASSLAGVGDGYTF. Full variable domain (outside the CDR3, taken from reference TRBV5-4 and TRBJ1-2): ETGVTQSPTHLIKTRGQQVTLRCSSQSGHNTVSWYQQALGQGPQFIFQYYREEENGRGNFPPRFSGLQFPNYSSELNVNALELDDSALYLCASSLAGVGDGYTFGSGTRLTVV.

At least ten counts were recorded for this clone. This rearrangement joins TRBV5-1 to TRBJ2-1; D might be TRBD1 (6 bases). Trimming removed 2 bases from V and 5 bases from J, with 11 bases in between. Looked up from germline, CDR1 is SGHRS and CDR2 is YFSETQ. CDR3 length equals 14 residues. The CDR3 sequence is CASSLRQGNNEQFF. DNA for the CDR3: TGCGCCAGCAGCTTACGCCAGGGGAACAATGAGCAGTTCTTC.

The sample holds one count of this clone. The rearrangement joins TRBV21-1 to TRBJ1-2; the D call TRBD1 from the table was never checked on the DNA. TRBV21-1 is flagged as a pseudogene. There are 14 residues in the CDR3. For the CDR3, the DNA is TGTGCCAGCACCTCGACAGCCCCAAACTTCGGCTACACCTTC. Residues: CASTSTAPNFGYTF.